The rows below give T cell receptor beta chains drawn from one sample of a study of TIL therapy for anti-PD-1-resistant metastatic lung cancer. Sequencing was performed with immunoSEQ multiplex PCR; in TCRdb, only in-frame clones are kept and a portion is missing. The sample holds roughly 20,000 clones, 75% to 80% seen once. The sample was blood, taken at baseline. The receptors shown here come from a person aged 25-80 years with non-small cell lung cancer. Each CDR3 is given with its conserved first and last residue. The D gene is left open where the match is weak. Rows give clone size only sometimes, using once, few, many, or a class for an expanded clone.

TRBJ2-7 TRBV11-2 - - TGTGCCAGCAGCTGGGCTAGTGACGAGCAGTACTTC CASSWASDEQYF
TRBJ1-1 TRBV19 - once TGTGCCAGTAGTATTTACGGGGGGCCGAACACTGAAGCTTTCTTT CASSIYGGPNTEAFF
TRBJ2-5 TRBV30 TRBD2 - TGTGCCTGGAACCGACTAGCAGGGGAGACCCAGTACTTC CAWNRLAGETQYF
TRBJ2-7 TRBV9 TRBD1 - TGTGCCAGCAGCGTAGCGTCGACAGGGTACTACGAGCAGTACTTC CASSVASTGYYEQYF
TRBJ1-4 TRBV7-6 - - TGTGCCAGCAGCTTACGGGGGGGAGGTGAAAAACTGTTTTTT CASSLRGGGEKLFF
TRBJ2-1 TRBV6-5 - once TGTGCCAGCAGTTTCGTAGCGGACTCCTACAATGAGCAGTTCTTC CASSFVADSYNEQFF
TRBJ1-2 TRBV7-9 - once TGTGCCAGCAGCTTAGCCGGACGGAGCTATGGGGGTGGCTACACCTTC CASSLAGRSYGGGYTF
TRBJ1-3 TRBV6-6 TRBD1 - TGTGCCAGCAGTCCGGACAGGGGAGTACCTGGAAACACCATATATTTT CASSPDRGVPGNTIYF
TRBJ2-2 TRBV4-2 TRBD1 - TGTGCCAGCAGCCAGGGGGACAGGCGTATAAGGTCCGGGGAGCTGTTTTTT CASSQGDRRIRSGELFF
TRBJ1-4 TRBV25-1 TRBD1 few TGTGCCAGCAGTGGGGCGCTTGTCAGGGGGCTTGAAAAACTGTTTTTT CASSGALVRGLEKLFF